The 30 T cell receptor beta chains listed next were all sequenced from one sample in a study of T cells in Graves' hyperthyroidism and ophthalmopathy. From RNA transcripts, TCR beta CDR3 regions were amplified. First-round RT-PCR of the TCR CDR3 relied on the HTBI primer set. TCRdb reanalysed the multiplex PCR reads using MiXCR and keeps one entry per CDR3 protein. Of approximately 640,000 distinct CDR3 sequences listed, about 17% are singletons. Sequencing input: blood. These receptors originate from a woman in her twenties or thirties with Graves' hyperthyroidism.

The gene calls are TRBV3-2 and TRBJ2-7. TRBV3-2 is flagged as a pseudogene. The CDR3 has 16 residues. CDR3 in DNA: TGTGCCAGCAGCCACCTTTACACGGGGAGCTCCTACGAGCAGTACTTC. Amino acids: CASSHLYTGSSYEQYF.

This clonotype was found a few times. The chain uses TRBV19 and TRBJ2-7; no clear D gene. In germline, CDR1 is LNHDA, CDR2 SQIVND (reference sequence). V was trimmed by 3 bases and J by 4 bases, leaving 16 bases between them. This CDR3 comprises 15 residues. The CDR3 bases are TGTGCCAGTAGTATCTCAGACCAACAAGGTTACGAGCAGTACTTC. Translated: CASSISDQQGYEQYF.

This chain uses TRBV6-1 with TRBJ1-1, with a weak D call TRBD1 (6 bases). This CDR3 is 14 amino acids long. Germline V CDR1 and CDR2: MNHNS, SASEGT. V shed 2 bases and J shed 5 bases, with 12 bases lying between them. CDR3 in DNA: TGTGCCAGCAGTGAATATGGGGGGCCAACTGAAGCTTTCTTT. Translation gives CASSEYGGPTEAFF.

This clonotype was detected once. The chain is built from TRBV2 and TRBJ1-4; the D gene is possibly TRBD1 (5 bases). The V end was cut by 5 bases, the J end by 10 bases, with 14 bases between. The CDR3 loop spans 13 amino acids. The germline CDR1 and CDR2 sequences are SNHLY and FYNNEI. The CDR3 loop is CASSKQDKGKLFF. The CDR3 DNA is TGTGCCAGCAGTAAACAGGACAAGGGAAAACTGTTTTTT.

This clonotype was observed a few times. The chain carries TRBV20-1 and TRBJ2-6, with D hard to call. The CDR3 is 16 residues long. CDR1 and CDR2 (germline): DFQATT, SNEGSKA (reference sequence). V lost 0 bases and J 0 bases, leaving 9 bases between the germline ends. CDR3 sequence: CSARDTVGSGANVLTF. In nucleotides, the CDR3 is TGCAGTGCTAGAGATACGGTGGGCTCTGGGGCCAACGTCCTGACTTTC.

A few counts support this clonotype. The CDR3 DNA follows: TGCAGTGCTACAAGCGGGCCTTACAATGAGCAGTTCTTC. Translating it yields CSATSGPYNEQFF. The J gene is TRBJ2-1, the V gene TRBV20-1; D may be TRBD2 (6 bases). Trimming left V 4 bases short and J 4 bases short, with 11 bases between. CDR3 length: 13 amino acids. Germline V gene data show CDR1 as DFQATT and CDR2 as SNEGSKA (reference sequence).

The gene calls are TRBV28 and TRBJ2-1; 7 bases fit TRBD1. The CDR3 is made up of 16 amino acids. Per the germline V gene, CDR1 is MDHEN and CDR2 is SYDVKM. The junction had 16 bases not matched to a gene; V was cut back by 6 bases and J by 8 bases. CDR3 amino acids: CASSPKTHRGGDEQFF. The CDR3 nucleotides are TGTGCCAGCAGCCCTAAGACTCACAGGGGTGGCGATGAGCAGTTCTTC. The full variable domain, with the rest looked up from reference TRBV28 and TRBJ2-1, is DVKVTQSSRYLVKRTGEKVFLECVQDMDHENMFWYRQDPGLGLRLIYFSYDVKMKEKGDIPEGYSVSREKKERFSLILESASTNQTSMYLCASSPKTHRGGDEQFFGPGTRLTVL.

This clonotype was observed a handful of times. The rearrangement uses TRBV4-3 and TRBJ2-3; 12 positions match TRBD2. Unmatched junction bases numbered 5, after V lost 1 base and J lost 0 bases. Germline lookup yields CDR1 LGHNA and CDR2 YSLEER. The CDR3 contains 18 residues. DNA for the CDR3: TGCGCCAGCAGCCAAGGAGGACTAGCGGGGATTAGCACAGATACGCAGTATTTT. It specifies CASSQGGLAGISTDTQYF.

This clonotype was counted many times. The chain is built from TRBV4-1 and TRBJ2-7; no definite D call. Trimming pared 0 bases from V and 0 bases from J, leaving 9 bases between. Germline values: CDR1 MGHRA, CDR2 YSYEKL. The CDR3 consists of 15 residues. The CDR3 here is CASSQDQSSSYEQYF. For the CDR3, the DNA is TGCGCCAGCAGCCAAGATCAGTCTAGCTCCTACGAGCAGTACTTC.

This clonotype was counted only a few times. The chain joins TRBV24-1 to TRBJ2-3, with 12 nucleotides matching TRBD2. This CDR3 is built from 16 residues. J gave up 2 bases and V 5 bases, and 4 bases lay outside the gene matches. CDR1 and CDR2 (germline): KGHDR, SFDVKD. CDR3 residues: CATSGTSGKPTDTQYF. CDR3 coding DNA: TGTGCCACCAGTGGGACTAGCGGGAAACCCACAGATACGCAGTATTTT.

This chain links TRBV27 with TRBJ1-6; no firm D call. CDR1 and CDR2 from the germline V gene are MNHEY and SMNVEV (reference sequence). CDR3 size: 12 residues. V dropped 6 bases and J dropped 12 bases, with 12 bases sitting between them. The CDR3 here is CASSQRLQPLHF. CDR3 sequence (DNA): TGTGCCAGCAGCCAACGGCTGCAACCCCTCCACTTT.

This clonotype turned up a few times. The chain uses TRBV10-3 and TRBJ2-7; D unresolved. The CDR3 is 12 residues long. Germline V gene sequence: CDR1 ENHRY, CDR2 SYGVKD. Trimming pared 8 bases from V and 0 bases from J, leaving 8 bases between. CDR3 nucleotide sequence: TGTGCCATCGGCCGTAACTCCTACGAGCAGTACTTC. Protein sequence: CAIGRNSYEQYF.

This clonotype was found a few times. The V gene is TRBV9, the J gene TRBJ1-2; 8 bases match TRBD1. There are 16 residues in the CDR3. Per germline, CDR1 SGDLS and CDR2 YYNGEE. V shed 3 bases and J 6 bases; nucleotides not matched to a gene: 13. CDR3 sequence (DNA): TGTGCCAGCAGCGCAGATCCGGGACAGGTCTGGGATGGCTACACCTTC. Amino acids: CASSADPGQVWDGYTF.

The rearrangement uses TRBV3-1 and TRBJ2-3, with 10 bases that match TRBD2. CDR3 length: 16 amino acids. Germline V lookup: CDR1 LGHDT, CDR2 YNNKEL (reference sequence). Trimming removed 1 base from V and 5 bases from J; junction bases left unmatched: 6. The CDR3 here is CASSQARTSGGDTQYF. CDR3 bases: TGTGCCAGCAGCCAAGCCCGGACTAGCGGTGGAGATACGCAGTATTTT.

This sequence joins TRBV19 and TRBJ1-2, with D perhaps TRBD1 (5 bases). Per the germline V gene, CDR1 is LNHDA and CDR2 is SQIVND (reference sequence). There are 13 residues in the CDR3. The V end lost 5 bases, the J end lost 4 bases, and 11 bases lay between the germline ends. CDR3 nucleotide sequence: TGTGCCAGTAGTGAGGGGATCCCCTATGGCTACACCTTC. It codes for CASSEGIPYGYTF.

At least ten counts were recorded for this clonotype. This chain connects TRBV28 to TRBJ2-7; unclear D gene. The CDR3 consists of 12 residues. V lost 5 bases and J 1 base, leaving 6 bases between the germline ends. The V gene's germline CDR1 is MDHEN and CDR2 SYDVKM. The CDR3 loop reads CASSQNSYEQYF. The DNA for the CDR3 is TGTGCCAGCAGTCAGAATTCCTACGAGCAGTACTTC.

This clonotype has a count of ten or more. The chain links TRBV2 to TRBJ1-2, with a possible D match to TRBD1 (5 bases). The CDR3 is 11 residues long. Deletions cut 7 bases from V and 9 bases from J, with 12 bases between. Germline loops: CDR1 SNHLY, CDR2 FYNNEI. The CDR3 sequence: CASTRGQRYTF. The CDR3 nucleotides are TGTGCCAGCACAAGGGGCCAGCGCTACACCTTC. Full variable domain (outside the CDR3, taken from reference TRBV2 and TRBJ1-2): EPEVTQTPSHQVTQMGQEVILRCVPISNHLYFYWYRQILGQKVEFLVSFYNNEISEKSEIFDDQFSVERPDGSNFTLKIRSTKLEDSAMYFCASTRGQRYTFGSGTRLTVV.

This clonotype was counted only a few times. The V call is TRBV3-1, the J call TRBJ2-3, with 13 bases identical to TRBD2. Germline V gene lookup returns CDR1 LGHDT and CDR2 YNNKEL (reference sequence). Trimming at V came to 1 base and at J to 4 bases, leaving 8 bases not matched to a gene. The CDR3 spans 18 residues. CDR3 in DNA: TGTGCCAGCAGCCAAGGCCCGCCGACTAGCGGGAGGTCAGATACGCAGTATTTT. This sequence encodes CASSQGPPTSGRSDTQYF.

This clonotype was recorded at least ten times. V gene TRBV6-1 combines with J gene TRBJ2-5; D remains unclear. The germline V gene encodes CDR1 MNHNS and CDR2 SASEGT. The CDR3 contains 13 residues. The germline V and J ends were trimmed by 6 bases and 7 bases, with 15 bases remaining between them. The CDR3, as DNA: TGTGCCAGCAGCTCCGGGCTCATGGGGACCCAGTACTTC. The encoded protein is CASSSGLMGTQYF.

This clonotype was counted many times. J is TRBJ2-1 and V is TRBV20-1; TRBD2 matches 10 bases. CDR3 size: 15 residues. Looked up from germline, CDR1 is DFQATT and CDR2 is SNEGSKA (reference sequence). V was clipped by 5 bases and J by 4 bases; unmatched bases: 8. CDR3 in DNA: TGCAGTGCTCCTAGGCTAGCGGGAGCTTACAATGAGCAGTTCTTC. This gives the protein CSAPRLAGAYNEQFF.

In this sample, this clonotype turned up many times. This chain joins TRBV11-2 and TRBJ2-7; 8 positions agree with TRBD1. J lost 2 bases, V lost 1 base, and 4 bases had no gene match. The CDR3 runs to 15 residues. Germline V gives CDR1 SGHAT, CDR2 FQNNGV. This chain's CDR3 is CASSLVDRGPYEQYF. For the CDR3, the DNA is TGTGCCAGCAGCTTAGTAGACAGGGGCCCCTACGAGCAGTACTTC. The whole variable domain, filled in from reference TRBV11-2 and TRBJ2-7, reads EAGVAQSPRYKIIEKRQSVAFWCNPISGHATLYWYQQILGQGPKLLIQFQNNGVVDDSQLPKDRFSAERLKGVDSTLKIQPAKLEDSAVYLCASSLVDRGPYEQYFGPGTRLTVT.

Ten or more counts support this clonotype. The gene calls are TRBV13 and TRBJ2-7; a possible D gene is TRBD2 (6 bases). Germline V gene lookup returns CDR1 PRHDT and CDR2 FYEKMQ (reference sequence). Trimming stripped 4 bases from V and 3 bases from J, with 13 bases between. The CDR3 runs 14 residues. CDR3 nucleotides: TGTGCCAGCAGCTCCCAGACTAGTGGCTACGAGCAGTACTTC. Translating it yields CASSSQTSGYEQYF.

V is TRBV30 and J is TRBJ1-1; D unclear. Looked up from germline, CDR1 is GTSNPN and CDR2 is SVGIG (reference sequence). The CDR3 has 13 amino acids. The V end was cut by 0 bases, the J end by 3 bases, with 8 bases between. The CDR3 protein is CAWSVRTDTEAFF. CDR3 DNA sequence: TGTGCCTGGAGTGTACGTACAGACACTGAAGCTTTCTTT.

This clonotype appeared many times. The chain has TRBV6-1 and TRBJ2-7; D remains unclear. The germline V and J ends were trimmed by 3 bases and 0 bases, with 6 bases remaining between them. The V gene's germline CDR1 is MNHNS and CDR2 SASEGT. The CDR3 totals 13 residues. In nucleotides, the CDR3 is TGTGCCAGCAGTGACGGCAGCTCCTACGAGCAGTACTTC. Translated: CASSDGSSYEQYF.

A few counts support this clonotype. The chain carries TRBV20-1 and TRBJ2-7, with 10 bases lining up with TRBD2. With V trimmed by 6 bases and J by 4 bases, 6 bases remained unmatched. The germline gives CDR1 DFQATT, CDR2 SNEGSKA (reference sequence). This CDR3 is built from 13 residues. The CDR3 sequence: CSASLGLAYEQYF. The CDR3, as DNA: TGCAGTGCCAGTCTGGGACTAGCGTACGAGCAGTACTTC.

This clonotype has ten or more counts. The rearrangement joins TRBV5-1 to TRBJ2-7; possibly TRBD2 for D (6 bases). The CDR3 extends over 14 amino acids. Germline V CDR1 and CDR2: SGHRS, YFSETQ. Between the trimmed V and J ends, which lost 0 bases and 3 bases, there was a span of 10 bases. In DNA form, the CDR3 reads TGCGCCAGCAGCTTGGGGGAGGATAACTACGAGCAGTACTTC. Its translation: CASSLGEDNYEQYF.

The CDR3 region is CSGQGPHYEQYF. The DNA for the CDR3 is TGCAGCGGTCAGGGACCCCACTACGAGCAGTACTTC. V is TRBV29-1 and J is TRBJ2-7; possibly TRBD1 or TRBD2 for D (5 bases each). The CDR3 is 12 amino acids. In germline, CDR1 is SQVTM, CDR2 ANQGSEA. V lost 7 bases and J 3 bases, leaving 13 bases between the germline ends.

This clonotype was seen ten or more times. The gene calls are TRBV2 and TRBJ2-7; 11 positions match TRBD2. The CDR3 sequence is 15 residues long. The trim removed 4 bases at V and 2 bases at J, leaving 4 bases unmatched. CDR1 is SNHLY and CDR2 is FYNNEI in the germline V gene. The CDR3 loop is CASSGGLAATYEQYF. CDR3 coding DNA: TGTGCCAGCAGTGGGGGACTAGCGGCCACCTACGAGCAGTACTTC. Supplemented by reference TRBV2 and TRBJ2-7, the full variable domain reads EPEVTQTPSHQVTQMGQEVILRCVPISNHLYFYWYRQILGQKVEFLVSFYNNEISEKSEIFDDQFSVERPDGSNFTLKIRSTKLEDSAMYFCASSGGLAATYEQYFGPGTRLTVT.

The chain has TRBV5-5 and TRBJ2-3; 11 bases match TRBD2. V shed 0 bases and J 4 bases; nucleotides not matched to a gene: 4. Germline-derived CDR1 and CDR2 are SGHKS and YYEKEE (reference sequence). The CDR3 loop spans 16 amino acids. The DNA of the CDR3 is TGTGCCAGCAGCTTGGGACTAGCGGGATGGGCAGATACGCAGTATTTT. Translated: CASSLGLAGWADTQYF.

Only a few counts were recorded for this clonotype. In nucleotides, the CDR3 is TGCGCCAGCAGCTTGACCCGGCCCGGGGACACCGGGGAGCTGTTTTTT. This codes for CASSLTRPGDTGELFF. The rearrangement joins TRBV5-1 to TRBJ2-2; tentative D call: TRBD2 (5 bases). V lost 1 base to trimming and J lost 3 bases, with 13 bases between them. The CDR3 is 16 residues long. Germline V lookup: CDR1 SGHRS, CDR2 YFSETQ.